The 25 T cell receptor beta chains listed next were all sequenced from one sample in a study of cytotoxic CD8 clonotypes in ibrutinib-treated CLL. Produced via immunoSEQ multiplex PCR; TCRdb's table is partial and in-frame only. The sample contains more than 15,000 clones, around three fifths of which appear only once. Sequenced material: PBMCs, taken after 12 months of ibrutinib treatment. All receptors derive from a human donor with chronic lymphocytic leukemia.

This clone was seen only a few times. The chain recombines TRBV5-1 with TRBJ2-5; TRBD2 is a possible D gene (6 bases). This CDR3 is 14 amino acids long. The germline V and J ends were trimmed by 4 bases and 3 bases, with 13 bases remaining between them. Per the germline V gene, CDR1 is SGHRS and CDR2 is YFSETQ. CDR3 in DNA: TGCGCCAGCAGCCCGGGTAGCGGTAAAGAGACCCAGTACTTC. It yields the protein CASSPGSGKETQYF.

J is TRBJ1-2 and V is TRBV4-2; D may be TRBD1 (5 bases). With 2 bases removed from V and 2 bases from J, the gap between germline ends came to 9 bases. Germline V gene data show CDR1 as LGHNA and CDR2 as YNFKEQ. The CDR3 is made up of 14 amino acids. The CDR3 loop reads CASSQTGENYGYTF. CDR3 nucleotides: TGTGCCAGCAGCCAAACAGGAGAGAACTATGGCTACACCTTC.

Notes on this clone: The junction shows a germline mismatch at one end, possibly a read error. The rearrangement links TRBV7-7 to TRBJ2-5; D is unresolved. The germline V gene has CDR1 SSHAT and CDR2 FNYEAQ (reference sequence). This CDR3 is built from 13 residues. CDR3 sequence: CASSLTDLETQYF. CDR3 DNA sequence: TGTGCTAGCAGCTTAACAGATTTAGAGACCCAGTACTTC.

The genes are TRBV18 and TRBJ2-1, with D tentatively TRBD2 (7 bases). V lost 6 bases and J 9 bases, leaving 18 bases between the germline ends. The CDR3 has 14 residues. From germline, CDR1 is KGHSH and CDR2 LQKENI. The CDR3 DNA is TGTGCCAGCTCGCAAGCCAGAGGGGGGGGTGAGCAGTTCTTC. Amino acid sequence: CASSQARGGGEQFF.

Written as DNA, the CDR3 is TGTGCCAGCAGCTTTTTAGCTAGCGGGAACTGGGAGACCCAGTACTTC. Its protein product is CASSFLASGNWETQYF. V usage is TRBV13 and J usage is TRBJ2-5; 9 bases match TRBD2. In germline, CDR1 is PRHDT, CDR2 FYEKMQ (reference sequence). The CDR3 has 16 residues. The V and J ends lost 3 bases and 5 bases, in that order; junction bases with no gene match: 10.

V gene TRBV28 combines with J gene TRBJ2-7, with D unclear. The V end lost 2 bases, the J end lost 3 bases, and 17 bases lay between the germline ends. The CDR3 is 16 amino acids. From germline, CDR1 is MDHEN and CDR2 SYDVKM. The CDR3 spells CASSLRRQALGYEQYF. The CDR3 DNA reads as TGTGCCAGCAGTTTAAGGCGGCAGGCCCTCGGCTACGAGCAGTACTTC.

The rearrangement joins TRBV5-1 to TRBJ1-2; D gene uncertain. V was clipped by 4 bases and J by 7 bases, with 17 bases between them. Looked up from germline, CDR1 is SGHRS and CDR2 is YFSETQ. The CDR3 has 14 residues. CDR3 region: CASSQNPGGSGYTF. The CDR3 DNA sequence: TGCGCCAGCAGCCAAAACCCGGGCGGTTCTGGCTACACCTTC.

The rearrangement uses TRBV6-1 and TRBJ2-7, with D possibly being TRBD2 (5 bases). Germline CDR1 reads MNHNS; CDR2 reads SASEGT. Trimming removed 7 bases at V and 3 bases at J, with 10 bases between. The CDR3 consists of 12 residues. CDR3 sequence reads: CASKLDFYEQYF. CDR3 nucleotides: TGTGCCAGCAAATTGGACTTCTACGAGCAGTACTTC.

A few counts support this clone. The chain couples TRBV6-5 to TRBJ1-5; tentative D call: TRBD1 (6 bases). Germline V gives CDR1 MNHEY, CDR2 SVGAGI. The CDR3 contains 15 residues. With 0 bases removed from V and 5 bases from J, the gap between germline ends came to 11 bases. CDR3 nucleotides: TGTGCCAGCAGTTACTCGGGGGCAGAGGATCAGCCCCAGCATTTT. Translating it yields CASSYSGAEDQPQHF.

CDR3 nucleotides: TGCGCCAGCAGTGGTTCCGGGGATCAGCCCCAGCATTTT. This encodes CASSGSGDQPQHF. This sequence joins TRBV23-1 and TRBJ1-5; no clear D. TRBV23-1 has ORF status, its function being uncertain. V was cut by 5 bases and J by 5 bases, with 10 bases left in between. The CDR3 sequence is 13 residues long.

CDR3 loop: CASSLNGRASSEQFF. The DNA for the CDR3 is TGTGCCAGCAGTTTAAACGGGAGGGCTTCAAGTGAGCAGTTCTTC. The V and J genes are TRBV28 and TRBJ2-1; 8 positions match TRBD2. V lost 2 bases to trimming and J lost 9 bases; unmatched junction nucleotides: 9. This CDR3 has 15 residues. Germline CDR1 is MDHEN and CDR2 is SYDVKM.

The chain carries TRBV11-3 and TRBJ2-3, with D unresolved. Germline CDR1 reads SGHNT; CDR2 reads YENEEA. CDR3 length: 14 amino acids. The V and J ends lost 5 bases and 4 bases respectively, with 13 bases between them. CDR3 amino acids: CASSNLGDADTQYF. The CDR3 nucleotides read TGTGCCAGCAGCAATCTAGGAGACGCAGATACGCAGTATTTT.

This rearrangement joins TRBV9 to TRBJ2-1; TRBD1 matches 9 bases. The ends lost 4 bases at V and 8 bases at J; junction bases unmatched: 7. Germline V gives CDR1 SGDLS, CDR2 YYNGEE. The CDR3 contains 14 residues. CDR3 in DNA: TGTGCCAGCAGCCCGGGGACAGGGAACGATGAGCAGTTCTTC. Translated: CASSPGTGNDEQFF.

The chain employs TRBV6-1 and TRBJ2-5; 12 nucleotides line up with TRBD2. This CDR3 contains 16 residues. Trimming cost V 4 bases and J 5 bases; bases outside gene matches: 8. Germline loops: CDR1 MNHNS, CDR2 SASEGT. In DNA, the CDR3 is TGTGCCAGCAGTGGGCTAGCGGGAGGGGCGGGGGAGACCCAGTACTTC. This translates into CASSGLAGGAGETQYF.

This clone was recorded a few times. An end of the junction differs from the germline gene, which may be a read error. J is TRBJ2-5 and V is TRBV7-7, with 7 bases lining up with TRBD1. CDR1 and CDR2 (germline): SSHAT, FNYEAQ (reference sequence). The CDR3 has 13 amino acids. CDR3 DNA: TGTGCTAGCAGCCCGGGACAGCAAGAGACCCAGTACTTC. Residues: CASSPGQQETQYF.

The CDR3 is CSVDRGTEAFF. CDR3 bases: TGCAGCGTCGACAGGGGCACTGAAGCTTTCTTT. V usage is TRBV29-1 and J usage is TRBJ1-1; 8 nucleotides align to TRBD1. V dropped 6 bases and J dropped 4; count of bases not matched to a gene: 1. Germline assignment: CDR1 SQVTM and CDR2 ANQGSEA. The CDR3 is 11 residues long.

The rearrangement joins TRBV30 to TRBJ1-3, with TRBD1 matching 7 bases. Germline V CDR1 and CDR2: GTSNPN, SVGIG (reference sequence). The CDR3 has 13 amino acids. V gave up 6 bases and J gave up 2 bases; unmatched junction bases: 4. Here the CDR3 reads CACNTGAGNTIYF. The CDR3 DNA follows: TGTGCCTGTAACACAGGGGCTGGAAACACCATATATTTT. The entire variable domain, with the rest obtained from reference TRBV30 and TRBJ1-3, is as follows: SQTIHQWPATLVQPVGSPLSLECTVEGTSNPNLYWYRQAAGRGLQLLFYSVGIGQISSEVPQNLSASRPQDRQFILSSKKLLLSDSGFYLCACNTGAGNTIYFGEGSWLTVV.

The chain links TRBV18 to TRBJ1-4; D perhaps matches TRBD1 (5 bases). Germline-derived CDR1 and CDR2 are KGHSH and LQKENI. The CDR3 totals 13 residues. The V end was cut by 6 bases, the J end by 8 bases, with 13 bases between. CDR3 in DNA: TGTGCCAGCTCCCTGACATGGGACGAAAAACTGTTTTTT. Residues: CASSLTWDEKLFF. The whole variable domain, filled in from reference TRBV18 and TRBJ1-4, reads NAGVMQNPRHLVRRRGQEARLRCSPMKGHSHVYWYRQLPEEGLKFMVYLQKENIIDESGMPKERFSAEFPKEGPSILRIQQVVRGDSAAYFCASSLTWDEKLFFGSGTQLSVL.

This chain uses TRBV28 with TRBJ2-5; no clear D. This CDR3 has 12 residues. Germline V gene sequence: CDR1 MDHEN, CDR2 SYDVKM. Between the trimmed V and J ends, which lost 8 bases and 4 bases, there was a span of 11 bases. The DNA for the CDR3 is TGTGCCAGCTGCTCTGAGCGAGAGACCCAGTACTTC. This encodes CASCSERETQYF.

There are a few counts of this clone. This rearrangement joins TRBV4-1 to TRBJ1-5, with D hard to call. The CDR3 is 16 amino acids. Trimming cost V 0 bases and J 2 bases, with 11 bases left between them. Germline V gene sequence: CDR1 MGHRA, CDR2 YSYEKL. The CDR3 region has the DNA TGCGCCAGCAGCCAAGAACCGCAGTTGGGCAATCAGCCCCAGCATTTT. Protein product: CASSQEPQLGNQPQHF.

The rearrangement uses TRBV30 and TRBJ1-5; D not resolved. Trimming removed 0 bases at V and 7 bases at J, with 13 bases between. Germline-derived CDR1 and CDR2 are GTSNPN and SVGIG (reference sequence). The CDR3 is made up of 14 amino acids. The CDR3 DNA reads TGTGCCTGGAGTGTAGGTGTAGGGAGGCAGCCCCAGCATTTT. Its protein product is CAWSVGVGRQPQHF. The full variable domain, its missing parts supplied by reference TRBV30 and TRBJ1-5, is SQTIHQWPATLVQPVGSPLSLECTVEGTSNPNLYWYRQAAGRGLQLLFYSVGIGQISSEVPQNLSASRPQDRQFILSSKKLLLSDSGFYLCAWSVGVGRQPQHFGDGTRLSIL.

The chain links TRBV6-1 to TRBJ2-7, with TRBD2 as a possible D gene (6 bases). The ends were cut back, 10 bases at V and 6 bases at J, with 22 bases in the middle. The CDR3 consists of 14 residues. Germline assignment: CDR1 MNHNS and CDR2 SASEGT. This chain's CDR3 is CAITSRTILSEQYF. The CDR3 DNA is TGTGCCATTACTTCAAGGACTATTTTGAGCGAGCAGTACTTC.

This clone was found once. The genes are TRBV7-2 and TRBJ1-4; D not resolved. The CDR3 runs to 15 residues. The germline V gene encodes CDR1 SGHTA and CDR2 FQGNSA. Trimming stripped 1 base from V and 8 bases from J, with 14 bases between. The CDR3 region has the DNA TGTGCCAGCAGCTTAGTGGCAGGAGTAGGGGAAAAACTGTTTTTT. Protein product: CASSLVAGVGEKLFF. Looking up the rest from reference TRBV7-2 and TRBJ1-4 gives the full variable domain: GAGVSQSPSNKVTEKGKDVELRCDPISGHTALYWYRQSLGQGLEFLIYFQGNSAPDKSGLPSDRFSAERTGGSVSTLTIQRTQQEDSAVYLCASSLVAGVGEKLFFGSGTQLSVL.

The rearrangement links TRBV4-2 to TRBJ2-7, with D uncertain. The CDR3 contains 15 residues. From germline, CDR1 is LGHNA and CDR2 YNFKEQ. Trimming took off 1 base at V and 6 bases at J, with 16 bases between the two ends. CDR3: CASSQGIRVPLEQYF. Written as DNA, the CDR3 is TGTGCCAGCAGCCAAGGCATACGGGTACCCCTCGAGCAGTACTTC.

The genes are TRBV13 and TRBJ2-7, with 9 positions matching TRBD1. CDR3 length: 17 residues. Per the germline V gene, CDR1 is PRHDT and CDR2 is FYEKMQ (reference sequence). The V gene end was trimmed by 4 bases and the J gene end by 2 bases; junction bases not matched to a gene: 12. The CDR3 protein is CASSSTHGTGTTYEQYF. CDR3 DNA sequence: TGTGCCAGCAGCTCCACCCATGGGACAGGGACCACCTACGAGCAGTACTTC.